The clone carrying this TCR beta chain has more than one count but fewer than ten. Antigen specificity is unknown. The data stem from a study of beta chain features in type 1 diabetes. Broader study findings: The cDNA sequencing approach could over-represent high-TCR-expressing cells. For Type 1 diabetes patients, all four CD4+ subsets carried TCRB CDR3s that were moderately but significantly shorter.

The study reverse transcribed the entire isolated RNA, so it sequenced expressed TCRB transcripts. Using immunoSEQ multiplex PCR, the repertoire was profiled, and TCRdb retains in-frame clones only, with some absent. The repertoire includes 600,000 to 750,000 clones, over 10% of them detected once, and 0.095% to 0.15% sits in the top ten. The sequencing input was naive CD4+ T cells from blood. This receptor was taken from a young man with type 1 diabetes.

In DNA, the CDR3 is TGTGCCAGCAGCTTAGCGCCGGACAGTTCTCGGGAGCAGTACTTC. Amino acids: CASSLAPDSSREQYF. The J gene is TRBJ2-7, the V gene TRBV7-9, with D possibly being TRBD1 (6 bases). Between the trimmed V and J ends, which lost 0 bases and 7 bases, there was a span of 16 bases. From germline, CDR1 is SEHNR and CDR2 FQNEAQ (reference sequence). This CDR3 comprises 15 residues.